This TCR beta chain was recorded in a study of CD8 T cells in Susac syndrome. The RNA input was roughly 0.45 to 1 ug, and it was reverse transcribed with random hexamers. Each CDR3 protein gets one entry after TCRdb re-called the immunoSEQ multiplex PCR reads with MiXCR. The data show fewer than 350,000 distinct CDR3 sequences, 75% to 90% seen once. Note on this clonotype: What it recognizes is unknown.

Whole-study findings and limits: The study conceded that relatively few individuals underwent its TCR sequencing and HLA analysis.

High-throughput TCR beta sequencing covered peripheral CD8+ and CD4+ T cells. Treatment-naive patients with stable or active relapsing-remitting disease served as multiple sclerosis controls. Negative isolation yielded CD8+ and CD4+ T cells; FACS enriched TEMRA cells. The CDR3 has 15 residues. V was trimmed by 2 bases and J by 6 bases, leaving 16 bases between them. The germline CDR1 and CDR2 sequences are SNHLY and FYNNEI. This clonotype was obtained from a human donor with multiple sclerosis. The V gene is TRBV2, the J gene TRBJ1-1; weak D call: TRBD1 (5 bases). The sequenced sample consisted of CD8+ T cells from PBMCs. The CDR3 DNA reads TGTGCCAGCAGTGAATTTCCGGAGCGGGGCCCTGAAGCTTTCTTT. As protein: CASSEFPERGPEAFF.